Below, 15 T cell receptor beta chains from the same sample are listed, as sequenced in a study of T-cell reconstitution after alpha-beta-depleted transplantation in children. Library preparation (for TCRbeta) was performed with unique molecular identifiers. TCRdb itself ran the PCR reads through MiXCR, one entry per CDR3 protein. The sample has around 600,000 distinct CDR3 sequences; roughly 17% are singletons. Specimen: PBMCs from the stem cell graft donor, collected from the stem cell graft. The receptors come from a human donor who donated a stem cell graft to a child with acute myeloid leukemia.

This clonotype was counted at least ten times. The chain combines TRBV20-1 with TRBJ1-3, with no clear D. CDR3 length: 13 residues. The V and J ends lost 4 bases and 4 bases respectively, with 11 bases between them. Germline loops: CDR1 DFQATT, CDR2 SNEGSKA (reference sequence). The CDR3 loop reads CSATRASGNTIYF. The CDR3 bases are TGCAGTGCTACTAGGGCATCCGGAAACACCATATATTTT.

This clonotype was detected many times. This chain joins TRBV29-1 and TRBJ1-6, with 8 bases that match TRBD1. Germline CDR1 reads SQVTM; CDR2 reads ANQGSEA. J lost 7 bases, V lost 6 bases, and 11 bases had no gene match. This CDR3 contains 15 residues. CDR3 coding DNA: TGCAGCGTCCGCGTCGGGACAGGTGAAAATTCACCCCTCCACTTT. Protein sequence: CSVRVGTGENSPLHF.

The V call is TRBV5-5, the J call TRBJ1-1; D unresolved. The CDR3 is 14 residues long. The V gene lost 4 bases and the J gene lost 1 base, with 11 bases spanning the gap. CDR1 is SGHKS, CDR2 YYEKEE, per germline (reference sequence). The CDR3 DNA sequence: TGTGCCAGCAGCAACCAGAGACGGAACACTGAAGCTTTCTTT. Protein sequence: CASSNQRRNTEAFF. The variable domain in full, with the rest retrieved from reference TRBV5-5 and TRBJ1-1, is DAGVTQSPTHLIKTRGQQVTLRCSPISGHKSVSWYQQVLGQGPQFIFQYYEKEERGRGNFPDRFSARQFPNYSSELNVNALLLGDSALYLCASSNQRRNTEAFFGQGTRLTVV.

This clonotype was recorded many times. The rearrangement links TRBV12-3 or TRBV12-4 to TRBJ1-2, with D perhaps TRBD1 (5 bases). The CDR3 totals 13 residues. V lost 7 bases to trimming and J lost 2 bases, with 11 bases between them. CDR3 region: CASTPTANYGYTF. CDR3 nucleotide sequence: TGTGCCAGCACCCCGACAGCGAACTATGGCTACACCTTC.

This clonotype was seen many times. This chain links TRBV6-1 with TRBJ2-1; TRBD1 matches 10 bases. In germline, CDR1 is MNHNS, CDR2 SASEGT. Trimming removed 7 bases from V and 0 bases from J; junction bases left unmatched: 6. The CDR3 runs 16 residues. CDR3 sequence: CASILDRGFSYNEQFF. The CDR3, as DNA: TGTGCCAGCATCTTGGACAGGGGGTTCTCCTACAATGAGCAGTTCTTC.

V gene TRBV28 combines with J gene TRBJ2-7, with 14 nucleotides matching TRBD2. From germline, CDR1 is MDHEN and CDR2 SYDVKM. The CDR3 runs 14 residues. Germline trimming cut 6 bases from V and 4 bases from J; bases unmatched to any gene: 2. The CDR3 DNA reads TGTGCCAGCAGAAGGACTAGCGGGGGGTACGAGCAGTACGTC. Its translation: CASRRTSGGYEQYV.

There are many counts of this clonotype. The gene calls are TRBV5-1 and TRBJ1-1; tentative D call: TRBD1 (6 bases). V was shortened by 0 bases and J by 4 bases, with 13 bases between the two germline ends. The CDR3 contains 15 residues. CDR1 and CDR2 (germline): SGHRS, YFSETQ. This chain's CDR3 is CASSLEGGGGTEAFF. CDR3 bases: TGCGCCAGCAGCTTGGAAGGGGGAGGAGGCACTGAAGCTTTCTTT.

This clonotype has more than one count but fewer than ten. This chain joins TRBV25-1 and TRBJ1-6, with D unresolved. CDR1 is MGHDK and CDR2 is SYGVNS in the germline V gene. CDR3 length equals 13 residues. The ends were cut back, 7 bases at V and 5 bases at J, with 9 bases in the middle. CDR3 loop: CASMGINNSPLHF. For the CDR3, the DNA is TGTGCCAGCATGGGGATTAATAATTCACCCCTCCACTTT.

There are a few counts of this clonotype. The chain combines TRBV6-1 with TRBJ2-4; D ambiguous. CDR1 and CDR2 from the germline V gene are MNHNS and SASEGT. Trimming removed 7 bases from V and 1 base from J, with 17 bases in between. The CDR3 has 16 amino acids. For the CDR3, the DNA is TGTGCCAGCAAGGAAATCTCATGGCGGGCCAAAAACATTCAGTACTTC. Translation gives CASKEISWRAKNIQYF.

This clonotype appeared many times. V usage is TRBV7-2 and J usage is TRBJ2-7; perhaps TRBD2 as D (5 bases). The germline V gene encodes CDR1 SGHTA and CDR2 FQGNSA. The CDR3 has 14 residues. V was cut by 1 base and J by 0 bases, with 7 bases left in between. The CDR3 reads CASSLGGDSYEQYV. In DNA form, the CDR3 reads TGTGCCAGCAGCTTAGGGGGAGACTCCTACGAGCAGTACGTC.

This clonotype appeared a few times. The CDR3 reads CSARTRDIRENIQYF. DNA of the CDR3: TGCAGTGCTAGAACACGGGACATAAGAGAAAACATTCAGTACTTC. V usage is TRBV20-1 and J usage is TRBJ2-4; D is possibly TRBD1 (6 bases). The CDR3 consists of 15 residues. Looked up from germline, CDR1 is DFQATT and CDR2 is SNEGSKA (reference sequence). V lost 2 bases to trimming and J lost 5 bases, with 16 bases between them.

This clonotype has at least ten counts. The chain uses TRBV6-6 and TRBJ1-2; D is uncertain. The CDR3 extends over 10 amino acids. Germline V gives CDR1 MNHNY, CDR2 SVGAGI (reference sequence). Trimming removed 3 bases from V and 8 bases from J, with 4 bases in between. The CDR3 reads CASSYGGYTF. The CDR3 bases are TGTGCCAGCAGTTATGGGGGCTACACCTTC.

This clonotype has a handful of counts. The chain couples TRBV5-1 to TRBJ1-2; TRBD1 matches at 9 bases. This CDR3 is built from 14 residues. With V trimmed by 4 bases and J by 6 bases, 7 bases remained unmatched. Germline CDR1 SGHRS, CDR2 YFSETQ. The CDR3: CASSGGQGMDGYTF. The DNA for the CDR3 is TGCGCCAGCAGCGGCGGACAGGGGATGGATGGCTACACCTTC.

This chain joins TRBV7-8 and TRBJ2-7, with D uncertain. CDR3 length: 14 amino acids. V was pared by 1 base and J by 1 base, with 8 bases between. Germline loops: CDR1 SGHVS, CDR2 FQNEAQ. The CDR3 reads CASSLENPSYEQYV. DNA of the CDR3: TGTGCCAGCAGCTTAGAAAACCCTTCCTACGAGCAGTACGTC.

A few counts support this clonotype. The V gene is TRBV6-1, the J gene TRBJ1-1; 7 positions match TRBD1. The CDR3 extends over 13 amino acids. Germline loops: CDR1 MNHNS, CDR2 SASEGT. Trimming removed 6 bases from V and 1 base from J; junction bases left unmatched: 2. The CDR3 loop is CASRWDRNTEAFF. The DNA of the CDR3 is TGTGCCAGCAGATGGGACAGGAACACTGAAGCTTTCTTT.